Sequencing of this T cell receptor (beta chain) was carried out in a study of blood T cells in healthy people across ages. The donors, all healthy, were Caucasians living in Russia, aged about 6 to 90. Each sample yielded at least 5.5 micrograms of PBMC total RNA. The use of a sample-barcoded 5' primer and a J-beta primer mix characterized a second PCR of roughly 6 to 11 cycles. TCRdb re-called the 5' RACE reads through MiXCR, storing one row per CDR3 protein. The sample shows about 560,000 distinct CDR3 sequences, around a quarter of them seen only once. Notes on this clonotype: Its antigen is unknown.

Study conclusions and caveats: Both higher diversity and more naive CD4+ cells marked long-lived donors when set against aged donors.

In germline, CDR1 is SGHRS, CDR2 YFSETQ. CDR3 length: 16 residues. The ends were cut back, 0 bases at V and 2 bases at J, with 15 bases in the middle. These data were also reused for a study on T cells of mothers and their children. According to that study: In each mother, TCR beta CDR3 reads exceeded 9 million; in each child, they numbered 3 million to 3.5 million.

Material for sequencing was blood. The chain employs TRBV5-1 and TRBJ2-7; TRBD1 might be the D (5 bases). The clonotype was recovered from a boy between 2 and 10 years old in good health. In DNA form, the CDR3 reads TGCGCCAGCAGCTTGGCGTCGACAGCCGTTCCCTACGAGCAGTACTTC. It is translated as CASSLASTAVPYEQYF.